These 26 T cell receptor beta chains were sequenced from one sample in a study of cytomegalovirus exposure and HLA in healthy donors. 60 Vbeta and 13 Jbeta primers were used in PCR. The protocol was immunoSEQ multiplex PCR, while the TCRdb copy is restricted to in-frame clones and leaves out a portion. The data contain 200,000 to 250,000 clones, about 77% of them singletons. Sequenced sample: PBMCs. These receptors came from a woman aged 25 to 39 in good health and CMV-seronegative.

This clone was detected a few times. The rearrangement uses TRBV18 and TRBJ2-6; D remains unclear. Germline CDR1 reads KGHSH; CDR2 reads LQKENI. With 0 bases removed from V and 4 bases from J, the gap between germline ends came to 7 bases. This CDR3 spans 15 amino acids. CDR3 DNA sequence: TGTGCCAGCTCACCACCGGTAGCCGGGGCCAACGTCCTGACTTTC. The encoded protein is CASSPPVAGANVLTF.

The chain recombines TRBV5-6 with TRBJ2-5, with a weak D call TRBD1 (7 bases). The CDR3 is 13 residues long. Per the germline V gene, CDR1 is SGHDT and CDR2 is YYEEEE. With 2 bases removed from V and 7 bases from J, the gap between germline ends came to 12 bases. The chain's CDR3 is CASSFRGAGTQYF. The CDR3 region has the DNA TGTGCCAGCAGCTTCAGGGGGGCTGGGACCCAGTACTTC.

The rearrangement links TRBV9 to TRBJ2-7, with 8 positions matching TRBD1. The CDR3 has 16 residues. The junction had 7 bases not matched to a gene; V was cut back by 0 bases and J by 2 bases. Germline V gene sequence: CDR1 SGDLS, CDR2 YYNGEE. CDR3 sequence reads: CASSVGPGGAPYEQYF. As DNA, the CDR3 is TGTGCCAGCAGCGTAGGTCCAGGGGGCGCTCCCTACGAGCAGTACTTC. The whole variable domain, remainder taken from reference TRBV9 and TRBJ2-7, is DSGVTQTPKHLITATGQRVTLRCSPRSGDLSVYWYQQSLDQGLQFLIQYYNGEERAKGNILERFSAQQFPDLHSELNLSSLELGDSALYFCASSVGPGGAPYEQYFGPGTRLTVT.

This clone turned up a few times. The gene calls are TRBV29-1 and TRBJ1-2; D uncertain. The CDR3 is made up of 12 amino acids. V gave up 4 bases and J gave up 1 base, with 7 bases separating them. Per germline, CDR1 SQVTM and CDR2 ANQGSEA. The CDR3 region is CSVGAGNYGYTF. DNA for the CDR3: TGCAGCGTTGGCGCCGGTAACTATGGCTACACCTTC.

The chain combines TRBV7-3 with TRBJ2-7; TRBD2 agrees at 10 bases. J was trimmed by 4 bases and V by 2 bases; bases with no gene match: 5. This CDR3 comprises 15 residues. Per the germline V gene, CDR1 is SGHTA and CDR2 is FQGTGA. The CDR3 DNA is TGTGCCAGCAGCTTACTAGCGGGGGACGTTTACGAGCAGTACTTC. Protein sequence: CASSLLAGDVYEQYF.

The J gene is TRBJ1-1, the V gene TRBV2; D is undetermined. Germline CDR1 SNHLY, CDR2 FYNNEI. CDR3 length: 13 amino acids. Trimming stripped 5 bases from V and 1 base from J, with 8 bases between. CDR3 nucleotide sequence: TGTGCCAGCAGTTCCCGCAGGAACACTGAAGCTTTCTTT. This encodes CASSSRRNTEAFF.

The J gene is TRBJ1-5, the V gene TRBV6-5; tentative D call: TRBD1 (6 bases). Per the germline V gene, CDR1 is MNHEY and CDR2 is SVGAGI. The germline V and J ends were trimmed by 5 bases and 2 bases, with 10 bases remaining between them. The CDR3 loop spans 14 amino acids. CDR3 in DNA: TGTGCCAGCAGTGATCACAGGGGCAATCAGCCCCAGCATTTT. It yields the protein CASSDHRGNQPQHF.

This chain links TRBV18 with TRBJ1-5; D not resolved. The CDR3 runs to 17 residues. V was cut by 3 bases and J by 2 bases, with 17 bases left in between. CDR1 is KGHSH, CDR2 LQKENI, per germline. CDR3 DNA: TGTGCCAGCTCACCGTCCTCCGCAGCGATAGGCAATCAGCCCCAGCATTTT. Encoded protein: CASSPSSAAIGNQPQHF.

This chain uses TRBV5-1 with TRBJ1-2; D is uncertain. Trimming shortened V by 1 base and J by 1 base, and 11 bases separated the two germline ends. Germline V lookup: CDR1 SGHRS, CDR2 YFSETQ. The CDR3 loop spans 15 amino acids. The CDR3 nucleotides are TGCGCCAGCAGCTTGAGTGGGCACCTTAACTATGGCTACACCTTC. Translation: CASSLSGHLNYGYTF.

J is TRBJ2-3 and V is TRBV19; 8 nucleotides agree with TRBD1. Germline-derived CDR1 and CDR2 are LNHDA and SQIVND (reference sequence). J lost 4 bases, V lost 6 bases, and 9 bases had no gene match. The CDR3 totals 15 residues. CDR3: CASSTDREIPDTQYF. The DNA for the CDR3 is TGTGCCAGTAGCACGGACAGGGAAATACCAGATACGCAGTATTTT.

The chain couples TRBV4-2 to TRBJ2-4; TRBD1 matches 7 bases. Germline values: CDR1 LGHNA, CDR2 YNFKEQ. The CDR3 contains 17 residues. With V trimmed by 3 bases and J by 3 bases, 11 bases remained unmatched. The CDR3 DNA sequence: TGTGCCAGCAGCCATAGGGACAGCAAAATTAGCAAAAACATTCAGTACTTC. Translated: CASSHRDSKISKNIQYF.

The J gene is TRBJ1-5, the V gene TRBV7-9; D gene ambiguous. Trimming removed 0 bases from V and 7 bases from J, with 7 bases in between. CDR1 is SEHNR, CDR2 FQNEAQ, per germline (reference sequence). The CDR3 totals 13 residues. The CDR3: CASSLAGAQPQHF. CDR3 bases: TGTGCCAGCAGCTTAGCGGGAGCGCAGCCCCAGCATTTT.

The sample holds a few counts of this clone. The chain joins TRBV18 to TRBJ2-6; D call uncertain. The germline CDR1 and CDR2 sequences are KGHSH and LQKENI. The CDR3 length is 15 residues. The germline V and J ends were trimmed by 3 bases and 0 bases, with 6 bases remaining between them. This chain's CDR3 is CASSPYLSGANVLTF. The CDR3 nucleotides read TGTGCCAGCTCACCCTACCTCTCTGGGGCCAACGTCCTGACTTTC. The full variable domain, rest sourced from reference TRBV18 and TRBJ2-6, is NAGVMQNPRHLVRRRGQEARLRCSPMKGHSHVYWYRQLPEEGLKFMVYLQKENIIDESGMPKERFSAEFPKEGPSILRIQQVVRGDSAAYFCASSPYLSGANVLTFGAGSRLTVL.

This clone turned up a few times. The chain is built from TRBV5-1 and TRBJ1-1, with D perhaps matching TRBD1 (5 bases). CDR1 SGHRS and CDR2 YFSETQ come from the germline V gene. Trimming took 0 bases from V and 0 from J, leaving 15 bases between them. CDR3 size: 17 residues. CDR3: CASSLEVGQHMNTEAFF. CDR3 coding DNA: TGCGCCAGCAGCTTGGAGGTGGGGCAGCACATGAACACTGAAGCTTTCTTT.

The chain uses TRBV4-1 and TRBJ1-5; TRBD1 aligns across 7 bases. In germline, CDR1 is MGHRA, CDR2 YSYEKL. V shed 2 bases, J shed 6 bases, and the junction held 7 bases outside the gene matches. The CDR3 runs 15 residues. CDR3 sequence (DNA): TGCGCCAGCAGCCAACGATACAGGGGAGCTCAGCCCCAGCATTTT. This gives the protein CASSQRYRGAQPQHF.

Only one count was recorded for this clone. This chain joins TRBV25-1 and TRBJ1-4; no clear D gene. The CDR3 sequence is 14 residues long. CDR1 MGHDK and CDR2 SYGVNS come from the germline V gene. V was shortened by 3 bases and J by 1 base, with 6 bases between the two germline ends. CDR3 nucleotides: TGTGCCAGCAGTGACGGTGAAACTAATGAAAAACTGTTTTTT. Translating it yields CASSDGETNEKLFF. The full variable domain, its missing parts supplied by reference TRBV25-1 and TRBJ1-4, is EADIYQTPRYLVIGTGKKITLECSQTMGHDKMYWYQQDPGMELHLIHYSYGVNSTEKGDLSSESTVSRIRTEHFPLTLESARPSHTSQYLCASSDGETNEKLFFGSGTQLSVL.

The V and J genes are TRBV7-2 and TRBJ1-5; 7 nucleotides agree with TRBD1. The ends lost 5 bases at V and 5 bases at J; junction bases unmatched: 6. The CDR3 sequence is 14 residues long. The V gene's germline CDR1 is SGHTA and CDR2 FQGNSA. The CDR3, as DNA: TGTGCCAGCAGCATGAACAGGGGATATCAGCCCCAGCATTTT. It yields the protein CASSMNRGYQPQHF. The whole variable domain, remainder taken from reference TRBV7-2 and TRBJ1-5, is GAGVSQSPSNKVTEKGKDVELRCDPISGHTALYWYRQSLGQGLEFLIYFQGNSAPDKSGLPSDRFSAERTGGSVSTLTIQRTQQEDSAVYLCASSMNRGYQPQHFGDGTRLSIL.

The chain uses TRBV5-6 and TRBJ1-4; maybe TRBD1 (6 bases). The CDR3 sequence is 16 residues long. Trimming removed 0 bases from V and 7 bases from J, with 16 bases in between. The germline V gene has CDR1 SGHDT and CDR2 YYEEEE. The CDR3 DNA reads TGTGCCAGCAGCTTGGTCCACAGGGCGGGGGGTGAAAAACTGTTTTTT. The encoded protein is CASSLVHRAGGEKLFF.

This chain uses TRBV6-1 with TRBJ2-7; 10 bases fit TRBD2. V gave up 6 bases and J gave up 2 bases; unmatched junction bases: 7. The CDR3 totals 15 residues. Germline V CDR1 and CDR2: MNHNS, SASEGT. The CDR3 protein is CASSIQTSGPYEQYF. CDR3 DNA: TGTGCCAGCAGCATACAGACTAGCGGGCCCTACGAGCAGTACTTC.

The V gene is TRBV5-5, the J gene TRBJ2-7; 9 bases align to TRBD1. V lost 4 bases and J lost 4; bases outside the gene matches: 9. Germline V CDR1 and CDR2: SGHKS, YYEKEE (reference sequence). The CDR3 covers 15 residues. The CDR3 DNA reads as TGTGCCAGCAGCACCCGGGACAGGGCACTATACGAGCAGTACTTC. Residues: CASSTRDRALYEQYF.

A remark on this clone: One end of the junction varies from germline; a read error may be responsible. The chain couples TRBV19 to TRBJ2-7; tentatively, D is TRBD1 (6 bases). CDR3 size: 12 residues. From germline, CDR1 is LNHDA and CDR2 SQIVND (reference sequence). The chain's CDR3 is CAGSVQGFEQYF. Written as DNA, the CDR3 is TGTGCCGGTAGTGTCCAGGGGTTCGAGCAGTACTTC. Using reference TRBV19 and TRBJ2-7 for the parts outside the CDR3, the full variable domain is DGGITQSPKYLFRKEGQNVTLSCEQNLNHDAMYWYRQDPGQGLRLIYYSQIVNDFQKGDIAEGYSVSREKKESFPLTVTSAQKNPTAFYLCAGSVQGFEQYFGPGTRLTVT.

DNA for the CDR3: TGCGCCAGCAGCTGGGGGACTAGCGGGGGTGCAGCGCTGTTTTTT. It specifies CASSWGTSGGAALFF. J is TRBJ2-2 and V is TRBV5-1; 14 nucleotides match TRBD2. Germline V gene lookup returns CDR1 SGHRS and CDR2 YFSETQ. The CDR3 has 15 residues. J lost 13 bases, V lost 3 bases, and 8 bases had no gene match.

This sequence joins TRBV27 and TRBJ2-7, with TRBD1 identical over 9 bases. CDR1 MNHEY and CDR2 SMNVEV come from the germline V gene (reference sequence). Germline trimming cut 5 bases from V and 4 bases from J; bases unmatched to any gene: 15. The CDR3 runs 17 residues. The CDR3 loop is CASSQYLPGQGRYEQYF. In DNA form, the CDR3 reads TGTGCCAGCAGTCAATATCTTCCGGGACAGGGCCGATACGAGCAGTACTTC.

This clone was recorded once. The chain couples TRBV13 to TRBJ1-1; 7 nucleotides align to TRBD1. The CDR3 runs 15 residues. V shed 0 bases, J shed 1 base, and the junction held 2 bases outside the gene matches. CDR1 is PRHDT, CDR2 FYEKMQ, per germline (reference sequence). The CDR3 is CASSLGTGRNTEAFF. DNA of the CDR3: TGTGCCAGCAGCTTAGGGACAGGGAGGAACACTGAAGCTTTCTTT.

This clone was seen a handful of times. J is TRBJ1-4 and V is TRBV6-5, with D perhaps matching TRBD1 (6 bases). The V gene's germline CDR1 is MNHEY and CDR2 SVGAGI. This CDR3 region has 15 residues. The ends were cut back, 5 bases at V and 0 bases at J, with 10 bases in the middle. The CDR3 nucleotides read TGTGCCAGCAGTGGACAGAGTCCAACTAATGAAAAACTGTTTTTT. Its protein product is CASSGQSPTNEKLFF.

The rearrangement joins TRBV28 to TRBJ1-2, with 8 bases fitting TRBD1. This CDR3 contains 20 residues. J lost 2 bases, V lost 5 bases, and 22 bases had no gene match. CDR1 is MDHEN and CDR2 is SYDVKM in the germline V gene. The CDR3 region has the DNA TGTGCCAGCAGTCGACGTCGGACAGGGTCGGTCCAAGGACCAAACTATGGCTACACCTTC. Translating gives CASSRRRTGSVQGPNYGYTF.